This T cell receptor (beta chain) was retrieved from a study of blood T cell repertoires in COVID-19. The CDR3 covers 17 residues. Germline V lookup: CDR1 KGHSH, CDR2 LQKENI. V was cut by 6 bases and J by 1 base, with 21 bases left in between. Original processing notes: Estimation of nucleated cell counts was performed using reference gene primer amplification. Assay used: immunoSEQ multiplex PCR; TCRdb lists only in-frame clones, some missing. V, J and clone size derive from that table, while D and trimming were established from the DNA sequence. The sample lists about 170,000 clones, around 80% occurring once.

Sequencing used peripheral blood. The sequence came from a woman aged 70-85 years who had recovered from COVID-19. This chain connects TRBV18 to TRBJ1-1, with D maybe TRBD1 (6 bases). This CDR3 is CASSTLGGRGGNTEAFF. In DNA, the CDR3 is TGTGCCAGCTCCACGTTGGGAGGGCGAGGGGGGAACACTGAAGCTTTCTTT.